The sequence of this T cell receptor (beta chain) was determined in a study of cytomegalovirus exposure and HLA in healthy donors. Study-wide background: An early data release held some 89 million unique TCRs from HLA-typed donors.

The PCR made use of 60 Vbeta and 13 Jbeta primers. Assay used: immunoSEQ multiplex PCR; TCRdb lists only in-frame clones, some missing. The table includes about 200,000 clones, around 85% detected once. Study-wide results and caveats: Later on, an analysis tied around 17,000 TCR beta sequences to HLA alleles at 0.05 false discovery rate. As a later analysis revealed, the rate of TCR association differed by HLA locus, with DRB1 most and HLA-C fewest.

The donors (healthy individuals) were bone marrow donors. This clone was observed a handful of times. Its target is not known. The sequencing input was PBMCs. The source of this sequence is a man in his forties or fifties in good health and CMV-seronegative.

The DNA for the CDR3 is TGTGCCAGCAGCCTCCAAGCGGGGTACTACGAGCAGTACTTC. Its protein product is CASSLQAGYYEQYF. The chain combines TRBV7-2 with TRBJ2-7; TRBD2 aligns across 7 bases. Trimming cost V 5 bases and J 3 bases; bases outside gene matches: 7. This CDR3 region has 14 residues. Germline V CDR1 and CDR2: SGHTA, FQGNSA.